These T cell receptor beta chains were read from a single sample in a study of T cell changes during pregnancy in multiple sclerosis. Method: immunoSEQ multiplex PCR; TCRdb's copy keeps in-frame clones and lacks some. The data show about 93,000 clones, roughly 92% seen once. The source material was peripheral blood, sampled after pregnancy. These TCRs come from a female donor with multiple sclerosis, enrolled in a pregnancy study. The CDR3 runs from the conserved cysteine through the conserved F or W. Each record gives: V gene, J gene, D gene, clone size, CDR3 DNA, CDR3 protein. A D gene is named only where the DNA matches it firmly. Some rows mark clone size as missing; the rest say once, few, many or name a class of expanded clone.

>TRBV11-2|TRBJ2-7|-|-
TGTGCCAGCAGAGGCATCCTTGAGGACGAGCAGTACTTC
CASRGILEDEQYF
>TRBV5-4|TRBJ2-7|TRBD2|-
TGTGCCAGCAGCCCACCGGGACTAGCGGGAGGAATTGGGGAGCAGTACTTC
CASSPPGLAGGIGEQYF
>TRBV7-9|TRBJ1-2|TRBD1|-
TGTGCCAGCAGCGAGGGACAGGCCTTAAACTATGGCTACACCTTC
CASSEGQALNYGYTF
>TRBV5-1|TRBJ2-6|-|-
TGCGCCAGCAGCTTCTGGGGGGCTGGGGCCAACGTCCTGACTTTC
CASSFWGAGANVLTF
>TRBV5-1|TRBJ2-2|TRBD1|-
TGCGCCAGCAGCTTCGGGGACAGGGGGACCGGGGAGCTGTTTTTT
CASSFGDRGTGELFF
>TRBV19|TRBJ1-1|-|few
TGTGCCAGTAGTATAGGTGACAGGGAAGCTTTCTTT
CASSIGDREAFF
>TRBV30|TRBJ1-2|-|-
TGTGCCTGGAGTCGGGTCTATGGCTACACCTTC
CAWSRVYGYTF
>TRBV5-6|TRBJ2-5|TRBD1|once
TGTGCCAGCAGCATGCGGACAGGGACAAAGGCAGAGACCCAGTACTTC
CASSMRTGTKAETQYF
>TRBV9|TRBJ1-3|-|-
TGTGCCAGCAGCGTAGATGGGGCGACTGGAAACACCATATATTTT
CASSVDGATGNTIYF
>TRBV4-2|TRBJ2-7|-|-
TGTGCCAGCAGCCAAGATTATACGAGCTCCTACGAGCAGTACTTC
CASSQDYTSSYEQYF
>TRBV5-6|TRBJ1-2|-|-
TGTGCCAGCAGCTTCCAGGGCCCGTCTAACTATGGCTACACCTTC
CASSFQGPSNYGYTF
>TRBV28|TRBJ2-3|-|-
TGTGCCAGCAGTCCCCGGGACAACACAGATACGCAGTATTTT
CASSPRDNTDTQYF
>TRBV7-2|TRBJ1-2|TRBD1|-
TGTGCCAGCAGCTTACCCGGACAGGGGAAAGAGAACTATGGCTACACCTTC
CASSLPGQGKENYGYTF
>TRBV30|TRBJ2-3|TRBD2|-
TGTGCCTGGAGTGTAAAAACCGCTAGCGGGTCGTACACAGATACGCAGTATTTT
CAWSVKTASGSYTDTQYF
>TRBV11-3|TRBJ2-7|-|-
TGTGCCAGCAGCTTAGGACAGACCCCTTCCTACGAGCAGTACTTC
CASSLGQTPSYEQYF
>TRBV19|TRBJ2-7|TRBD1|-
TGTGCCAGTAGTGCCCGGGACAGAGCCTACGAGCAGTACTTC
CASSARDRAYEQYF
>TRBV5-1|TRBJ1-3|-|-
TGCGCCAGCAGCTTGGTCTCGGGGACTGGAAACACCATATATTTT
CASSLVSGTGNTIYF
>TRBV5-1|TRBJ1-4|-|-
TGCGCCAGCAGCGGGGCAGGTTTTAATGAAAAACTGTTTTTT
CASSGAGFNEKLFF
>TRBV2|TRBJ1-4|-|once
TGTGCCAGCGATCGGAAGACCGGAGGCGAAAAACTGTTTTTT
CASDRKTGGEKLFF
>TRBV5-1|TRBJ1-1|-|-
TGCGCCAGCAGCTTCGGCAGAGGTAAGACTGAAGCTTTCTTT
CASSFGRGKTEAFF
>TRBV11-2|TRBJ1-2|-|-
TGTGCCAGCAGCCCTAGTGCACAGGCCTATGGCTACACCTTC
CASSPSAQAYGYTF
>TRBV30|TRBJ2-1|TRBD2|-
TGTGCCTGGGGTAGCGGGGAGTCCTACAATGAGCAGTTCTTC
CAWGSGESYNEQFF
>TRBV29-1|TRBJ2-5|TRBD2|-
TGCAGCGTTGAGCCCAGCGGGAGGTCCCAAGAGACCCAGTACTTC
CSVEPSGRSQETQYF
>TRBV25-1|TRBJ2-5|TRBD2|-
TGTGCCAGCAGTGTGGGACTAGCGGGATCCTCCCGAGAGACCCAGTACTTC
CASSVGLAGSSRETQYF
>TRBV6-1|TRBJ1-1|-|-
TGTGCCAGCAGCCACAGGGATAACACTGAAGCTTTCTTT
CASSHRDNTEAFF
>TRBV9|TRBJ1-4|-|-
TGTGCCAGCAGCACTACGGCGGCCCAGGGGAATGAAAAACTGTTTTTT
CASSTTAAQGNEKLFF
>TRBV12-5|TRBJ1-5|TRBD1|-
TGTGCTAGTGGTTTGGGACAGGGGGCAGGTCAGCCCCAGCATTTT
CASGLGQGAGQPQHF
>TRBV7-2|TRBJ2-1|-|-
TGTGCCAGCAGCTTAGTTTTTTCGGGTGAGCAGTTCTTC
CASSLVFSGEQFF
>TRBV27|TRBJ1-2|TRBD1|-
TGTGCCAGCAGTTCCTCCGGGACAGGGGGCGGGTTAGGATGGGTATTTGTCTACACCTTC
CASSSSGTGGGLGWVFVYTF
>TRBV7-3|TRBJ2-7|-|-
TGTGCCAGCAGCTTAGGGGGCAGTGATGGGCAGTACTTC
CASSLGGSDGQYF
>TRBV30|TRBJ1-3|-|-
TGTGCCTGGGACAGAAACTCTGGAAACACCATATATTTT
CAWDRNSGNTIYF
>TRBV9|TRBJ2-1|-|once
TGTGCCAGCAGCGTAGGACTAACCTACAATGAGCAGTTCTTC
CASSVGLTYNEQFF
>TRBV28|TRBJ1-1|-|-
TGTGCCAGCAGTTTATTGGGGGGTTTGAGGACTGAAGCTTTCTTT
CASSLLGGLRTEAFF
>TRBV5-6|TRBJ1-4|-|-
TGTGCCAGCAGCTGGTGGGGCAGGGAAGATGAAAAACTGTTTTTT
CASSWWGREDEKLFF
>TRBV5-1|TRBJ2-1|TRBD2|-
TGCGCCAGCAGTACCTTTAGCGGGAGGGCCGATGAGCAGTTCTTC
CASSTFSGRADEQFF
>TRBV10-3|TRBJ2-6|-|-
TGTGCCATCAGTCCCTCAGGGGGGACTGGGGCCAACGTCCTGACTTTC
CAISPSGGTGANVLTF
>TRBV5-1|TRBJ2-1|TRBD1|-
TGCGCCAGCAGCTGGACAGGGTACGAGCAGTTCTTC
CASSWTGYEQFF
>TRBV9|TRBJ2-2|TRBD2|-
TGTGCCAGCAGCCCTGAACTAGCGGGAAACACCGGGGAGCTGTTTTTT
CASSPELAGNTGELFF
>TRBV7-9|TRBJ1-1|TRBD1|-
TGTGCCAGCAGCATCCCCAGGGGGCAGTTGAGTTCGAACACTGAAGCTTTCTTT
CASSIPRGQLSSNTEAFF
>TRBV7-8|TRBJ2-5|TRBD1|-
TGTGCCAGCAGCTTAGTGGGGACAGAGGGAGAGACCCAGTACTTC
CASSLVGTEGETQYF
>TRBV6-6|TRBJ1-5|TRBD1|-
TGTGCCAGCAGTTACTCGATATTGACAGGGGGCGTTTACCAGCATTTT
CASSYSILTGGVYQHF
>TRBV6-5|TRBJ1-1|-|-
TGTGCCAGCAGTTACTCCTACAGGAACACTGAAGCTTTCTTT
CASSYSYRNTEAFF
>TRBV2|TRBJ2-7|TRBD1|-
TGTGCCAGCATGCGGACAGGGGCTATCGAGCAGTACTTC
CASMRTGAIEQYF
>TRBV14|TRBJ2-5|-|-
TGTGCCAGCAGCTGGGGACTCCAGTCGGAGACCCAGTACTTC
CASSWGLQSETQYF
>TRBV6-1|TRBJ1-2|-|-
TGTGCCAGCAGGCCCGGGACATCCTATGGCTACACCTTC
CASRPGTSYGYTF
>TRBV9|TRBJ1-4|-|-
TGTGCCAGCAACAAGCAGGGGAATAATGAAAAACTGTTTTTT
CASNKQGNNEKLFF
>TRBV19|TRBJ2-3|-|few
TGTGCCAGTAGACAGAGCACAGATACGCAGTATTTT
CASRQSTDTQYF
>TRBV5-1|TRBJ1-2|-|-
TGCGCCAGCAGCTTGTCGGGAGCGTCTGTTATTACCTATGGAAGCTACACCTTC
CASSLSGASVITYGSYTF
>TRBV6-6|TRBJ1-2|-|once
TGTGCCAGCCGGGGGAACTATGGCTACACCTTC
CASRGNYGYTF
>TRBV5-8|TRBJ2-3|TRBD2|-
TGTGCCAGCAGCTCGGGACTAGCGCTAAGCACAGATACGCAGTATTTT
CASSSGLALSTDTQYF
>TRBV10-3|TRBJ1-1|TRBD1|-
TGTGCCATCAGAGCGGGACAGGCTTCTGAAGCTTTCTTT
CAIRAGQASEAFF
>TRBV9|TRBJ2-6|-|-
TGTGCCAGCAGCGCTGGGTGGACAGCGGGGGCCAACGTCCTGACTTTC
CASSAGWTAGANVLTF
>TRBV7-9|TRBJ1-6|TRBD1|once
TGTGCCAGCAGCTTAGCGCCCGGGACAGAGTACTATTCACCCCTCCACTTT
CASSLAPGTEYYSPLHF
>TRBV9|TRBJ2-1|TRBD2|-
TGTGCCAGCAGCGTAACAACTAGCGGTCACAATGAGCAGTTCTTC
CASSVTTSGHNEQFF
>TRBV4-3|TRBJ2-3|TRBD1|-
TGCGCCAGCAGCCAGGGACAGCTAGATACGCAGTATTTT
CASSQGQLDTQYF